The next 24 T cell receptor beta chains were all read from a single sample in a study of cytomegalovirus exposure and HLA in healthy donors. The PCR ran on 60 Vbeta and 13 Jbeta primers. Clones were sequenced by immunoSEQ multiplex PCR, and TCRdb holds only the in-frame ones, with some missing. The table lists 150,000 to 200,000 clones, 65% to 85% of them singletons. The sample taken for sequencing was PBMCs. These receptors were obtained from a middle-aged man in good health and CMV-seropositive.

This clone occurred once. This rearrangement joins TRBV30 to TRBJ1-1; weak D call: TRBD1 (5 bases). The CDR3 extends over 14 amino acids. CDR1 and CDR2 from the germline V gene are GTSNPN and SVGIG (reference sequence). V lost 2 bases to trimming and J lost 2 bases, with 12 bases between them. The CDR3, as DNA: TGTGCCTGGAGTAACGGGGGAGGAAACACTGAAGCTTTCTTT. Translating gives CAWSNGGGNTEAFF. Complete variable domain (other parts from reference TRBV30 and TRBJ1-1): SQTIHQWPATLVQPVGSPLSLECTVEGTSNPNLYWYRQAAGRGLQLLFYSVGIGQISSEVPQNLSASRPQDRQFILSSKKLLLSDSGFYLCAWSNGGGNTEAFFGQGTRLTVV.

The chain employs TRBV4-1 and TRBJ2-1, with 10 nucleotides matching TRBD2. The trim removed 0 bases at V and 4 bases at J, leaving 3 bases unmatched. The CDR3 runs to 16 residues. CDR1 MGHRA and CDR2 YSYEKL come from the germline V gene. Here the CDR3 reads CASSQDLAGAYNEQFF. The CDR3 region has the DNA TGCGCCAGCAGCCAAGACCTAGCGGGGGCGTACAATGAGCAGTTCTTC.

The CDR3: CASSDRQGPAGANVLTF. Written as DNA, the CDR3 is TGTGCCAGCAGCGATAGACAGGGGCCTGCTGGGGCCAACGTCCTGACTTTC. V is TRBV9 and J is TRBJ2-6; 8 nucleotides align to TRBD1. Trimming took 3 bases from V and 2 from J; bases not matched to a gene: 7. CDR1 and CDR2 from the germline V gene are SGDLS and YYNGEE. The CDR3 extends over 17 amino acids.

This clone has more than one count but fewer than ten. The CDR3 sequence is CASSQGGVREAFF. DNA of the CDR3: TGTGCCAGCAGCCAGGGTGGGGTTCGTGAAGCTTTCTTT. The V call is TRBV7-2, the J call TRBJ1-1, with D possibly matching TRBD1 (5 bases). The CDR3 is 13 amino acids. The V end lost 5 bases, the J end lost 7 bases, and 14 bases lay between the germline ends. CDR1 and CDR2 (germline): SGHTA, FQGNSA.

This clone was detected only once. This chain uses TRBV5-1 with TRBJ2-7, with TRBD2 matching over 7 bases. V lost 3 bases to trimming and J lost 4 bases; unmatched junction nucleotides: 7. Germline V gene sequence: CDR1 SGHRS, CDR2 YFSETQ. The CDR3 length is 14 residues. Written as DNA, the CDR3 is TGCGCCAGCAGCTCTGACGGGGAGGGATACGAGCAGTACTTC. Amino acids: CASSSDGEGYEQYF.

This rearrangement joins TRBV29-1 to TRBJ1-4; 8 bases are a match to TRBD1. The CDR3 covers 14 residues. Germline CDR1 SQVTM, CDR2 ANQGSEA. After removal of 6 bases from V and 3 bases from J, the junction contained 6 bases not matched to a gene. The chain's CDR3 is CSVRGDRSNEKLFF. CDR3 bases: TGCAGCGTCAGAGGGGACAGGTCTAATGAAAAACTGTTTTTT.

As to this clone: Compared with germline, one end of the junction differs, possibly owing to a read error. In DNA form, the CDR3 reads TGTGCCAGCAGCTTAGGCCAGGCCACCCACCTCGTCGCCTTC. Its protein product is CASSLGQATHLVAF. The chain has TRBV7-6 and TRBJ1-2; D gene unclear. This CDR3 has 14 residues. CDR1 and CDR2 from the germline V gene are SGHVS and FNYEAQ.

The rearrangement uses TRBV9 and TRBJ2-1; maybe TRBD1 (6 bases). Trimming cost V 4 bases and J 7 bases, with 15 bases left between them. The CDR3 is 14 residues long. Per germline, CDR1 SGDLS and CDR2 YYNGEE. The CDR3, as DNA: TGTGCCAGCAGCACTACAGGGTGGGGGAATGAGCAGTTCTTC. Protein product: CASSTTGWGNEQFF. Variable domain in full (rest from reference TRBV9 and TRBJ2-1): DSGVTQTPKHLITATGQRVTLRCSPRSGDLSVYWYQQSLDQGLQFLIQYYNGEERAKGNILERFSAQQFPDLHSELNLSSLELGDSALYFCASSTTGWGNEQFFGPGTRLTVL.

The gene calls are TRBV9 and TRBJ2-7; the D gene is possibly TRBD1 (7 bases). From germline, CDR1 is SGDLS and CDR2 YYNGEE. This CDR3 region has 14 residues. V dropped 2 bases and J dropped 3 bases, with 12 bases sitting between them. The CDR3 protein is CASSVGGGDYEQYF. The CDR3 region has the DNA TGTGCCAGCAGCGTCGGAGGGGGCGACTACGAGCAGTACTTC.

This chain joins TRBV5-1 and TRBJ2-2; 7 nucleotides agree with TRBD1. The germline V gene encodes CDR1 SGHRS and CDR2 YFSETQ. The length of the CDR3 is 15 residues. V trimming: 8 bases; J trimming: 5 bases; junction bases outside the gene matches: 12. For the CDR3, the DNA is TGCGCCAGTCGTGTAGGGGACAGAGAGACCGGGGAGCTGTTTTTT. It codes for CASRVGDRETGELFF.

The chain carries TRBV29-1 and TRBJ1-3; 7 positions match TRBD1. The trim removed 5 bases at V and 7 bases at J, leaving 5 bases unmatched. Germline CDR1 SQVTM, CDR2 ANQGSEA. CDR3 length equals 12 residues. This chain's CDR3 is CSVWDSLNTIYF. The CDR3 DNA follows: TGCAGCGTTTGGGACAGCCTCAACACCATATATTTT.

The sample holds a few counts of this clone. The rearrangement uses TRBV4-2 and TRBJ1-2, with 8 bases matching TRBD1. Trimming cost V 5 bases and J 6 bases; bases outside gene matches: 8. The CDR3 is made up of 14 amino acids. CDR1 is LGHNA and CDR2 is YNFKEQ in the germline V gene. CDR3 sequence reads: CASSNTGGRDGYTF. The CDR3 nucleotides read TGTGCCAGCAGCAACACAGGGGGTCGGGATGGCTACACCTTC.

V gene TRBV7-9 combines with J gene TRBJ1-1; D unresolved. Germline CDR1 and CDR2: SEHNR and FQNEAQ (reference sequence). The CDR3 covers 12 residues. Trimming pared 3 bases from V and 6 bases from J, leaving 8 bases between. The CDR3 DNA sequence: TGTGCCAGCAGCTTGGGTCAGGCTGAAGCTTTCTTT. This encodes CASSLGQAEAFF.

The chain employs TRBV29-1 and TRBJ1-1, with D hard to call. V was shortened by 7 bases and J by 4 bases, with 19 bases between the two germline ends. Per the germline V gene, CDR1 is SQVTM and CDR2 is ANQGSEA. The CDR3 is 14 amino acids. The CDR3 loop reads CSAVLNGRLTEAFF. Written as DNA, the CDR3 is TGCAGCGCTGTATTAAACGGGAGGCTCACTGAAGCTTTCTTT.

The rearrangement uses TRBV7-3 and TRBJ2-5; D may be TRBD1 (6 bases). V dropped 5 bases and J dropped 5 bases, with 18 bases sitting between them. The CDR3 consists of 15 residues. Germline V gives CDR1 SGHTA, CDR2 FQGTGA. CDR3 bases: TGTGCCAGCAGCGCATTTCAGGGGATTTGGGAGACCCAGTACTTC. This translates into CASSAFQGIWETQYF.

The chain links TRBV19 to TRBJ2-7; 11 bases match TRBD1. Germline trimming cut 5 bases from V and 3 bases from J; bases unmatched to any gene: 9. Germline loops: CDR1 LNHDA, CDR2 SQIVND (reference sequence). The CDR3 sequence is 16 residues long. The CDR3 loop reads CASSGAQGQGVYEQYF. In DNA, the CDR3 is TGTGCCAGTAGTGGTGCTCAGGGACAGGGGGTCTACGAGCAGTACTTC.

The chain recombines TRBV9 with TRBJ2-7; 10 bases match TRBD2. Germline assignment: CDR1 SGDLS and CDR2 YYNGEE. V was pared by 0 bases and J by 6 bases, with 3 bases of the junction left unmatched. There are 14 residues in the CDR3. The CDR3 bases are TGTGCCAGCAGCGTAGGGTTAGCGGGGGGCGAGCAGTACTTC. It yields the protein CASSVGLAGGEQYF.

This clone was counted a single time. This chain links TRBV4-3 with TRBJ1-3; 11 bases agree with TRBD1. The J segment lost 8 bases and the V segment lost 0 bases, leaving 3 bases of the junction unmatched. The V gene's germline CDR1 is LGHNA and CDR2 YSLEER. This CDR3 region has 15 residues. The CDR3 loop is CASSQDGTGGDTIYF. The CDR3 DNA sequence: TGCGCCAGCAGCCAAGATGGGACAGGGGGAGACACCATATATTTT.

The chain carries TRBV5-1 and TRBJ2-1; 15 bases agree with TRBD2. Germline trimming cut 4 bases from V and 0 bases from J; bases unmatched to any gene: 5. Germline CDR1 reads SGHRS; CDR2 reads YFSETQ. This CDR3 is 18 amino acids long. CDR3 sequence (DNA): TGCGCCAGCAGCGCCGGGACTAGCGGGGGGAGCTCCTACAATGAGCAGTTCTTC. Translation: CASSAGTSGGSSYNEQFF.

V usage is TRBV30 and J usage is TRBJ1-2; 9 positions match TRBD1. Germline-derived CDR1 and CDR2 are GTSNPN and SVGIG (reference sequence). There are 12 residues in the CDR3. J gave up 7 bases and V 2 bases, and 2 bases lay outside the gene matches. The CDR3 nucleotides read TGTGCCTGGAGTCCGACAGGGGGTGGCTACACCTTC. Amino acids: CAWSPTGGGYTF.

The rearrangement links TRBV15 to TRBJ1-5; D is possibly TRBD1 (5 bases). Trimming removed 3 bases from V and 6 bases from J, with 15 bases in between. CDR3 length: 15 residues. CDR1 LNHNV and CDR2 YYDKDF come from the germline V gene (reference sequence). CDR3 loop: CATSSPGFRGQPQHF. DNA for the CDR3: TGTGCCACCAGCAGTCCAGGGTTTAGGGGTCAGCCCCAGCATTTT.

This rearrangement joins TRBV6-6 to TRBJ1-5, with D hard to call. The CDR3 sequence is 14 residues long. Trimming took off 6 bases at V and 0 bases at J, with 9 bases between the two ends. Germline CDR1 reads MNHNY; CDR2 reads SVGAGI (reference sequence). CDR3 coding DNA: TGTGCCAGCAGCCAAGCGAGTAGCAATCAGCCCCAGCATTTT. Residues: CASSQASSNQPQHF.

A remark on this clone: Sequence at one end of the junction differs from germline and may be a read error. This rearrangement joins TRBV7-7 to TRBJ2-7, with 7 bases fitting TRBD2. Germline V gene sequence: CDR1 SSHAT, CDR2 FNYEAQ (reference sequence). There are 13 residues in the CDR3. Here the CDR3 DNA reads TGTGCTAGCAGCCCCGGGGGGTCCTACGAGCAGTACTTC. Translating it yields CASSPGGSYEQYF. Drawing the rest from reference TRBV7-7 and TRBJ2-7, the complete variable domain is GAGVSQSPRYKVTKRGQDVTLRCDPISSHATLYWYQQALGQGPEFLTYFNYEAQPDKSGLPSDRFSAERPEGSISTLTIQRTEQRDSAMYRCASSPGGSYEQYFGPGTRLTVT.

This clone was counted between two and nine times. J is TRBJ1-1 and V is TRBV11-2; D uncertain. This CDR3 comprises 13 residues. Germline lookup yields CDR1 SGHAT and CDR2 FQNNGV. The V end lost 2 bases, the J end lost 1 base, and 5 bases lay between the germline ends. This chain's CDR3 is CASSLSGNTEAFF. In DNA form, the CDR3 reads TGTGCCAGCAGCTTAAGCGGGAACACTGAAGCTTTCTTT.